The sequence of this T cell receptor (beta chain) was determined in a study of post-analysis software for immune sequencing data. Germline V gene data show CDR1 as MNHEY and CDR2 as SVGAGI. The CDR3 totals 16 residues. TCR beta libraries were prepared from cDNA with unique molecular identifiers. Each CDR3 protein gets one entry after TCRdb re-called the PCR reads with MiXCR. Of some 690,000 distinct CDR3 sequences listed, 25% to 30% were seen once; the top ten hold around 0.55%. Whole-study findings and limits: With TRBV5-6, TRBV5-1 and TRBV20-1 included, five TRBV segments were more frequent in patients than in controls. People with multiple sclerosis had a significantly lower normalized Chao1 diversity than controls did.

This clonotype was seen a handful of times. Its specificity is unknown. At one boundary the junction diverges from the germline segment, which might be a read error. The chain links TRBV6-5 to TRBJ1-5, with no clear D. This TCR was sampled from a girl under 18 with multiple sclerosis. The sequencing sample was made of blood. The CDR3 DNA reads as TGTACCAGCAGTTACCCTGACGGAGTTAGCAATCAGCCCCAGCATTTT. As protein: CTSSYPDGVSNQPQHF.